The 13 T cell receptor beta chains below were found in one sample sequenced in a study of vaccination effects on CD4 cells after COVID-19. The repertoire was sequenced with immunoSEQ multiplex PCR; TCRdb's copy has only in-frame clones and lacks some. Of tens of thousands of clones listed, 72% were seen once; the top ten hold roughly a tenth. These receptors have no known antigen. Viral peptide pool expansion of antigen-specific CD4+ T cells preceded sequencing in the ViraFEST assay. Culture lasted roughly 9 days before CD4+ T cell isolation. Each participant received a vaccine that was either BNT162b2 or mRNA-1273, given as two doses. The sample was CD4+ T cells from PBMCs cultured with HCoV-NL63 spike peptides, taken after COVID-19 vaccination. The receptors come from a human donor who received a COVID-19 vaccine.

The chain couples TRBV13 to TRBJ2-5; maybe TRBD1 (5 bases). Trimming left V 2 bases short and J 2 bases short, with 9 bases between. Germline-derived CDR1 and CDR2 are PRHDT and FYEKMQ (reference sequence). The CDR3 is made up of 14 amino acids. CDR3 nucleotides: TGTGCCAGCAGCTTAATTAGGACACAAGAGACCCAGTACTTC. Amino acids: CASSLIRTQETQYF.

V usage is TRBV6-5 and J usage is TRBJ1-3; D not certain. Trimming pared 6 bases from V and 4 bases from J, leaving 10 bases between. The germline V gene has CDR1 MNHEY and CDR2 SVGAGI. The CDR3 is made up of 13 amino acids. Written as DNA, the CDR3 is TGTGCCAGCAGACCACCCGCCGGAAACACCATATATTTT. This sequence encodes CASRPPAGNTIYF.

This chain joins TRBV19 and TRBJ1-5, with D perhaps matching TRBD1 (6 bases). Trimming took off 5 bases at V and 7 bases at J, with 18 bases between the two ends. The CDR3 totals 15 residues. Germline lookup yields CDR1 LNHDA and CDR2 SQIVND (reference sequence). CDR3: CASSGREEGGQPQHF. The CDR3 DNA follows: TGTGCCAGTAGTGGCAGGGAAGAGGGGGGCCAGCCCCAGCATTTT.

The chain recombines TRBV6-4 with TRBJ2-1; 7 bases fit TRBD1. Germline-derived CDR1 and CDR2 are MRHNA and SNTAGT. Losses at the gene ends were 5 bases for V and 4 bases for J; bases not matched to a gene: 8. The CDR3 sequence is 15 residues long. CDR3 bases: TGTGCCAGCAGTAAAACAGGGGATGCTTACAATGAGCAGTTCTTC. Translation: CASSKTGDAYNEQFF.

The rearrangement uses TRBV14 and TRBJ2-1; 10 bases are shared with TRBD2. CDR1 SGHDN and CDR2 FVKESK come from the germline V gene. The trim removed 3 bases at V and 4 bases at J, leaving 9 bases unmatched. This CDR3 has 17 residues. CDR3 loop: CASSQRVSGRGYNEQFF. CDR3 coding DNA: TGTGCCAGCAGCCAGCGTGTAAGCGGGAGGGGTTACAATGAGCAGTTCTTC.

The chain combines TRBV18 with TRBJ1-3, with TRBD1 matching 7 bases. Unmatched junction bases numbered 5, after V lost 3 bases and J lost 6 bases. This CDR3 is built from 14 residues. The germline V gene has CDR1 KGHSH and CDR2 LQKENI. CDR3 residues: CASSPVTGENTIYF. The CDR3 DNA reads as TGTGCCAGCTCACCGGTTACAGGGGAAAACACCATATATTTT.

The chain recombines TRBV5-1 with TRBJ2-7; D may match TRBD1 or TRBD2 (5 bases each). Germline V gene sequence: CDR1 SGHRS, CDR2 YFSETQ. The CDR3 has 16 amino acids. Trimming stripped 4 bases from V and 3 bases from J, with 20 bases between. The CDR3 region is CASSPTSGTLVYEQYF. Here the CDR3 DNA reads TGCGCCAGCAGCCCGACGTCCGGGACCCTCGTCTACGAGCAGTACTTC.

The CDR3 bases are TGTGCCAGCAGCATACAGGGGGTGAACTATGGCTACACCTTC. Protein product: CASSIQGVNYGYTF. The chain couples TRBV6-5 to TRBJ1-2, with 8 bases fitting TRBD1. There are 14 residues in the CDR3. The ends lost 6 bases at V and 2 bases at J; junction bases unmatched: 5. The germline V gene has CDR1 MNHEY and CDR2 SVGAGI.

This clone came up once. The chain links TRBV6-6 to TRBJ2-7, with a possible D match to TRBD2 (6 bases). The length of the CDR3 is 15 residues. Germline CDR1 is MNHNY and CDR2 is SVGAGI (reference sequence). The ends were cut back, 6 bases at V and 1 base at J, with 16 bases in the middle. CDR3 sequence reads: CASSPTRTLSYEQYF. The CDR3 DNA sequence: TGTGCCAGCAGCCCGACTAGGACCCTATCCTACGAGCAGTACTTC.

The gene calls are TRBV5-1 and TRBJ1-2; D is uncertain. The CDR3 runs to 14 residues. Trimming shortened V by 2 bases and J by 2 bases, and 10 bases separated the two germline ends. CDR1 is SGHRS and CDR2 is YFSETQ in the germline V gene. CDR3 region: CASSFETVNYGYTF. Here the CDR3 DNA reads TGCGCCAGCAGCTTTGAAACAGTAAACTATGGCTACACCTTC.

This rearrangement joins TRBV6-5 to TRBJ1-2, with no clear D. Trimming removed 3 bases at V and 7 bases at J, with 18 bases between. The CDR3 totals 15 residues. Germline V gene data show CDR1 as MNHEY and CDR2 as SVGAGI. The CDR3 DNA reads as TGTGCCAGCAGTTATGATGGGTTCCCCTCGGCTGGCTACACCTTC. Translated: CASSYDGFPSAGYTF.

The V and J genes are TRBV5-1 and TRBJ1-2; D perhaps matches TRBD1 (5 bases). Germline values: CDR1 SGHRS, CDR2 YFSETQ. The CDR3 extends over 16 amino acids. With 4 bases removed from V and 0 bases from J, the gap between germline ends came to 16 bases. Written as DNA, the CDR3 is TGCGCCAGCAGCATCCGTCCAAGGGGAACTAACTATGGCTACACCTTC. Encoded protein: CASSIRPRGTNYGYTF.

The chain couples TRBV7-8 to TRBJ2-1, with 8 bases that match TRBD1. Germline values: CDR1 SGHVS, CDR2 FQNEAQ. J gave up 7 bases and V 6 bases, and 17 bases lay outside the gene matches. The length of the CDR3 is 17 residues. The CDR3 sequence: CASSFRTGPFLWNEQFF. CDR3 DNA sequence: TGTGCCAGCAGTTTTAGGACAGGGCCTTTTTTGTGGAATGAGCAGTTCTTC.